Below, 30 T cell receptor beta chains from the same sample are listed, as sequenced in a study of blood T cells in healthy people across ages. A second about 6 to 11 cycle PCR used barcoded and J-beta primers. A single record per CDR3 protein comes from TCRdb applying MiXCR to the 5' RACE reads. The sample has about 970,000 distinct CDR3 sequences; approximately 50% are singletons. Sequenced sample: blood. The receptors originated from a woman aged 55 to 70 in good health.

This clonotype occurred a few times. DNA of the CDR3: TGTGCCAGCATTCCCGCAAACTCTGGGGCCAACGTCCTGACTTTC. This gives the protein CASIPANSGANVLTF. The chain carries TRBV7-9 and TRBJ2-6; no clear D. V shed 7 bases and J shed 0 bases, with 10 bases lying between them. The CDR3 sequence is 15 residues long. Germline V lookup: CDR1 SEHNR, CDR2 FQNEAQ (reference sequence).

This clonotype has only one observation. CDR3 DNA: TGTGCCAGCAGTGGGGTCACAGGGCCTAACACTGAAGCTTTCTTT. This translates into CASSGVTGPNTEAFF. The rearrangement uses TRBV2 and TRBJ1-1; maybe TRBD1 (6 bases). Germline CDR1 reads SNHLY; CDR2 reads FYNNEI. The V end lost 4 bases, the J end lost 2 bases, and 14 bases lay between the germline ends. This CDR3 spans 15 amino acids.

The rearrangement joins TRBV20-1 to TRBJ2-1; 7 bases line up with TRBD1. The ends lost 4 bases at V and 9 bases at J; junction bases unmatched: 12. Germline V gene sequence: CDR1 DFQATT, CDR2 SNEGSKA (reference sequence). The CDR3 length is 14 residues. CDR3 in DNA: TGCAGTGCTATATCGACAGGGTATAATAGTGAGCAGTTCTTC. The encoded protein is CSAISTGYNSEQFF.

The rearrangement uses TRBV28 and TRBJ2-7, with 10 bases fitting TRBD2. The CDR3 is 15 residues long. The V segment lost 6 bases and the J segment 4 bases; nucleotides outside the gene matches: 9. Germline lookup yields CDR1 MDHEN and CDR2 SYDVKM. The CDR3 spells CASRMSLAGSYEQYF. DNA for the CDR3: TGTGCCAGCAGGATGTCACTAGCGGGGTCTTACGAGCAGTACTTC.

J is TRBJ2-1 and V is TRBV2, with TRBD2 matching over 7 bases. CDR1 and CDR2 from the germline V gene are SNHLY and FYNNEI. V shed 6 bases and J 8 bases; nucleotides not matched to a gene: 13. This CDR3 is built from 15 residues. The CDR3 DNA is TGTGCCAGCAGCGTTCGCGGGAGTATTGTCCATGAGCAGTTCTTC. It is translated as CASSVRGSIVHEQFF.

A few counts support this clonotype. A much larger clone sits a single nucleotide away, making a read error possible. The chain employs TRBV25-1 and TRBJ2-7, with D uncertain. The J call may be wrong; the DNA end is better matched by TRBJ2-5. The CDR3 length is 10 residues. Looked up from germline, CDR1 is MGHDK and CDR2 is SYGVNS. CDR3 loop: CASSGATQYF. The CDR3 bases are TGTGCCAGCAGTGGAGCGACCCAGTACTTC.

This clonotype was observed at least ten times. This rearrangement joins TRBV7-9 to TRBJ2-5; D remains ambiguous. The V end lost 1 base, the J end lost 0 bases, and 6 bases lay between the germline ends. This CDR3 has 14 amino acids. Germline V gene lookup returns CDR1 SEHNR and CDR2 FQNEAQ (reference sequence). CDR3 sequence: CASSLVRDQETQYF. In nucleotides, the CDR3 is TGTGCCAGCAGCTTAGTAAGGGACCAAGAGACCCAGTACTTC.

V and J are TRBV4-1 and TRBJ2-5; no definite D call. Trimming took off 0 bases at V and 2 bases at J, with 13 bases between the two ends. The germline V gene has CDR1 MGHRA and CDR2 YSYEKL. This CDR3 has 16 residues. The CDR3 DNA sequence: TGCGCCAGCAGCCAAGATTTTGCAGGTCTGCAAGAGACCCAGTACTTC. Residues: CASSQDFAGLQETQYF.

For this clonotype: Germline and junction disagree at one end, which may indicate a read error. This rearrangement joins TRBV6-1 to TRBJ2-6; D ambiguous. The CDR3 totals 14 residues. Germline lookup yields CDR1 MNHNS and CDR2 SASEGT. CDR3 sequence (DNA): TGTGCCAGCAGGGAAGATTCTGGGGCCAACGTCCTGACTTTC. It yields the protein CASREDSGANVLTF.

This clonotype was detected only a few times. This rearrangement joins TRBV13 to TRBJ2-7; tentatively, D is TRBD2 (5 bases). Germline CDR1 is PRHDT and CDR2 is FYEKMQ (reference sequence). The CDR3 has 12 amino acids. V was trimmed by 5 bases and J by 5 bases, leaving 10 bases between them. Here the CDR3 DNA reads TGTGCCAGCAGCCTCTCTAGCCACGAGCAGTACTTC. This encodes CASSLSSHEQYF.

V gene TRBV18 combines with J gene TRBJ1-5; TRBD1 agrees at 7 bases. The length of the CDR3 is 13 residues. The germline V gene encodes CDR1 KGHSH and CDR2 LQKENI. V gave up 3 bases and J gave up 7 bases; unmatched junction bases: 3. CDR3 loop: CASSPDREQPQHF. The CDR3 DNA reads TGTGCCAGCTCACCCGACAGGGAGCAGCCCCAGCATTTT.

The V and J genes are TRBV5-1 and TRBJ1-1, with no clear D. Germline values: CDR1 SGHRS, CDR2 YFSETQ. Trimming took 2 bases from V and 3 from J, leaving 8 bases between them. This CDR3 contains 13 residues. In nucleotides, the CDR3 is TGCGCCAGCAGCTTAGCCAGCGACACTGAAGCTTTCTTT. Translation gives CASSLASDTEAFF.

This clonotype showed up just a few times. The gene calls are TRBV2 and TRBJ2-7; TRBD1 aligns across 9 bases. V was clipped by 6 bases and J by 2 bases; unmatched bases: 8. The V gene's germline CDR1 is SNHLY and CDR2 FYNNEI. CDR3 length: 15 residues. The CDR3: CASRKGQGPTYEQYF. CDR3 in DNA: TGTGCCAGCAGGAAGGGACAGGGACCAACCTACGAGCAGTACTTC.

This clonotype has a handful of counts. V usage is TRBV29-1 and J usage is TRBJ1-4; D not certain. V was trimmed by 4 bases and J by 4 bases, leaving 7 bases between them. There are 12 residues in the CDR3. Looked up from germline, CDR1 is SQVTM and CDR2 is ANQGSEA. The CDR3 is CSVVLGNEKLFF. The CDR3 bases are TGCAGCGTTGTGTTGGGTAATGAAAAACTGTTTTTT.

The chain recombines TRBV2 with TRBJ2-7, with D possibly being TRBD2 (5 bases). Looked up from germline, CDR1 is SNHLY and CDR2 is FYNNEI. This CDR3 is 17 amino acids long. Deletions cut 7 bases from V and 1 base from J, with 23 bases between. The CDR3, as DNA: TGTGCCAGCATATCCGGTGTCGGGGTGATATCATCCTACGAGCAGTACTTC. Protein: CASISGVGVISSYEQYF.

The V call is TRBV11-2, the J call TRBJ2-3; 9 nucleotides align to TRBD1. The V gene end was trimmed by 3 bases and the J gene end by 4 bases; junction bases not matched to a gene: 5. The CDR3 is made up of 15 amino acids. CDR1 is SGHAT and CDR2 is FQNNGV in the germline V gene. CDR3 region: CASSFRDRAPDTQYF. In nucleotides, the CDR3 is TGTGCCAGCAGCTTCCGGGACAGGGCTCCAGATACGCAGTATTTT.

The gene calls are TRBV3-1 and TRBJ2-3; TRBD1 might be the D (5 bases). V was clipped by 4 bases and J by 7 bases, with 12 bases between them. This CDR3 has 13 residues. Germline CDR1 and CDR2: LGHDT and YNNKEL (reference sequence). CDR3 in DNA: TGTGCCAGCAGCCCCCTTCAGGGTAATACGCAGTATTTT. Encoded protein: CASSPLQGNTQYF.

The V and J genes are TRBV28 and TRBJ2-1; TRBD1 agrees at 8 bases. The J call is uncertain, as TRBJ2-7 better fits the DNA end. The V gene's germline CDR1 is MDHEN and CDR2 SYDVKM. This CDR3 has 17 amino acids. The CDR3 loop is CASRVPTGQGRYNEQYF. In DNA form, the CDR3 reads TGTGCCAGCAGGGTCCCCACCGGACAGGGTCGCTACAATGAGCAGTACTTC.

CDR3 nucleotides: TGTGCCAGCAGCTTAGGGAGCCGACGCTCCTCCTACGAGCAGTACTTC. It is translated as CASSLGSRRSSYEQYF. This chain uses TRBV7-6 with TRBJ2-7; D remains ambiguous. The CDR3 has 16 amino acids. Germline V gives CDR1 SGHVS, CDR2 FNYEAQ. The V and J ends lost 1 base and 0 bases respectively, with 13 bases between them.

In its sample, this clonotype was seen many times. The genes are TRBV11-3 and TRBJ2-5; D call uncertain. CDR1 is SGHNT, CDR2 YENEEA, per germline. There are 13 residues in the CDR3. V dropped 3 bases and J dropped 5 bases, with 10 bases sitting between them. The CDR3 nucleotides read TGTGCCAGCAGCTTGTACAGCCGCGAGACCCAGTACTTC. Protein sequence: CASSLYSRETQYF. Full variable domain (remainder filled in from reference TRBV11-3 and TRBJ2-5): EAGVVQSPRYKIIEKKQPVAFWCNPISGHNTLYWYLQNLGQGPELLIRYENEEAVDDSQLPKDRFSAERLKGVDSTLKIQPAELGDSAVYLCASSLYSRETQYFGPGTRLLVL.

This clonotype was seen ten or more times. This chain connects TRBV5-5 to TRBJ2-1; no definite D call. The CDR3 consists of 14 residues. Per the germline V gene, CDR1 is SGHKS and CDR2 is YYEKEE (reference sequence). V was pared by 7 bases and J by 0 bases, with 11 bases between. CDR3 protein: CASSWRSSYNEQFF. CDR3 nucleotides: TGTGCCAGCTCCTGGCGAAGCTCCTACAATGAGCAGTTCTTC.

The chain combines TRBV18 with TRBJ1-4, with D maybe TRBD1 (5 bases). From germline, CDR1 is KGHSH and CDR2 LQKENI. V was cut by 1 base and J by 6 bases, with 9 bases left in between. This CDR3 contains 14 residues. This CDR3 is CASSPRGMDEKLFF. The CDR3 coding sequence is TGTGCCAGCTCACCACGGGGGATGGATGAAAAACTGTTTTTT. Combining the CDR3 with reference TRBV18 and TRBJ1-4 gives the whole variable domain NAGVMQNPRHLVRRRGQEARLRCSPMKGHSHVYWYRQLPEEGLKFMVYLQKENIIDESGMPKERFSAEFPKEGPSILRIQQVVRGDSAAYFCASSPRGMDEKLFFGSGTQLSVL.

The chain combines TRBV9 with TRBJ2-4; 8 nucleotides align to TRBD2. The J call may be in error: the DNA end matches TRBJ2-7 better. The CDR3 extends over 15 amino acids. Germline CDR1 is SGDLS and CDR2 is YYNGEE. CDR3 in amino acids: CASSDGFSGIYEQYF. The CDR3 DNA sequence: TGTGCCAGCAGCGATGGGTTTAGCGGGATCTACGAGCAGTACTTC.

The chain's CDR3 is CASSQPPESSNEQFF. CDR3 in DNA: TGTGCCAGCAGCCAACCTCCCGAGAGTAGCAATGAGCAGTTCTTC. J is TRBJ2-1 and V is TRBV3-1; no clear D. Germline V gene sequence: CDR1 LGHDT, CDR2 YNNKEL (reference sequence). This CDR3 contains 15 residues. With 2 bases removed from V and 6 bases from J, the gap between germline ends came to 14 bases.

The CDR3 DNA is TGTGCCAGCAGTGCCTCAGGGATGAGGAATTCACCCCTCCACTTT. Translation: CASSASGMRNSPLHF. This chain uses TRBV27 with TRBJ1-6; TRBD1 is a possible D gene (5 bases). CDR3 size: 15 residues. Germline V gene lookup returns CDR1 MNHEY and CDR2 SMNVEV (reference sequence). V was trimmed by 5 bases and J by 7 bases, leaving 15 bases between them.

This chain connects TRBV5-1 to TRBJ1-1; D might be TRBD1 (5 bases). Germline V gives CDR1 SGHRS, CDR2 YFSETQ. This CDR3 spans 16 amino acids. Trimming shortened V by 3 bases and J by 1 base, and 16 bases separated the two germline ends. The chain's CDR3 is CASSSTRGGPNTEAFF. The CDR3 bases are TGCGCCAGCAGCTCCACGCGGGGGGGTCCGAACACTGAAGCTTTCTTT.

This rearrangement joins TRBV28 to TRBJ2-3; TRBD2 matches 10 bases. The length of the CDR3 is 15 residues. After removal of 5 bases from V and 7 bases from J, the junction contained 9 bases not matched to a gene. The germline V gene encodes CDR1 MDHEN and CDR2 SYDVKM. Here the CDR3 reads CASSPGTSVRYTQYF. The CDR3 nucleotides are TGTGCCAGCAGTCCCGGGACTAGCGTTAGATATACGCAGTATTTT.

The gene calls are TRBV20-1 and TRBJ2-1; D is uncertain. Germline CDR1 and CDR2: DFQATT and SNEGSKA (reference sequence). Between the trimmed V and J ends, which lost 3 bases and 0 bases, there was a span of 15 bases. The CDR3 is 16 amino acids. The DNA for the CDR3 is TGCAGTGCTAGCGTTGCGTCCCGAAGCTCCTACAATGAGCAGTTCTTC. Translating gives CSASVASRSSYNEQFF.

This chain links TRBV14 with TRBJ2-1; D call uncertain. V was trimmed by 3 bases and J by 0 bases, leaving 12 bases between them. The CDR3 is 16 amino acids. Germline values: CDR1 SGHDN, CDR2 FVKESK. CDR3 nucleotide sequence: TGTGCCAGCAGCCATCTTAGTCACGGCTCCTACAATGAGCAGTTCTTC. This translates into CASSHLSHGSYNEQFF.

This clonotype was seen a handful of times. V and J are TRBV15 and TRBJ2-1; D may be TRBD1 (6 bases). The V gene's germline CDR1 is LNHNV and CDR2 YYDKDF (reference sequence). Deletions cut 1 base from V and 5 bases from J, with 12 bases between. The CDR3 sequence is 15 residues long. The CDR3 DNA follows: TGTGCCACCAGCAGAGTCCGGACAGTTCACAATGAGCAGTTCTTC. It specifies CATSRVRTVHNEQFF.